The clone carrying this T cell receptor beta chain was seen only a few times. Its antigen remains unidentified. There are 14 residues in the CDR3. The germline V gene has CDR1 MGHRA and CDR2 YSYEKL. V was shortened by 7 bases and J by 6 bases, with 18 bases between the two germline ends. These data come from a study of CD8 T cells in ankylosing spondylitis. Regarding the study as a whole: Disease-linked clones reportedly concentrated significantly in matched ankylosing spondylitis synovial fluid.

TCRdb processed the 5' RACE reads anew with MiXCR; each CDR3 protein has one entry. Among about 170,000 distinct CDR3 sequences, around 19% were seen once, and the ten largest hold over 7%. The sample consisted of blood, either unsorted or a sorted T cell fraction (not recorded which). The chain uses TRBV4-1 and TRBJ1-2; maybe TRBD1 (6 bases). The clonotype was recovered from a male donor with ankylosing spondylitis or in good health (not recorded which). Here the CDR3 DNA reads TGCGCCAGCACCAAAGTACAGGGAATTGATGGCTACACCTTC. The encoded protein is CASTKVQGIDGYTF.